These 8 T cell receptor beta chains were sequenced from one sample in a study of post-analysis software for immune sequencing data. Prepared libraries of TCR beta cDNA carried unique molecular identifiers. TCRdb recomputed calls from the PCR reads with MiXCR, one row per CDR3 protein. The sample has around 500,000 distinct CDR3 sequences; around a third are singletons. Their antigen targets remain unknown. Broader study findings: In patients, TRBV5-6, TRBV5-1 and TRBV20-1 belonged to five TRBV segments found more frequently than in controls.

The sequenced sample was blood. These receptors all come from a girl younger than 18 with multiple sclerosis.

V is TRBV2 and J is TRBJ1-6, with a possible D match to TRBD1 (5 bases). Trimming shortened V by 3 bases and J by 7 bases, and 10 bases separated the two germline ends. Per the germline V gene, CDR1 is SNHLY and CDR2 is FYNNEI. There are 14 residues in the CDR3. As DNA, the CDR3 is TGTGCCAGCAGTGAGCAGGGATCAAATTCACCCCTCCACTTT. Translation gives CASSEQGSNSPLHF.

This clonotype was seen a handful of times. J is TRBJ2-1 and V is TRBV6-5; 8 nucleotides align to TRBD2. CDR3 size: 19 residues. The V segment lost 0 bases and the J segment 1 base; nucleotides outside the gene matches: 11. Germline CDR1 and CDR2: MNHEY and SVGAGI. The CDR3 bases are TGTGCCAGCAGTTACTCGGGCAAGGGCGGGGGGTTTTCCTACAATGAGCAGTTCTTC. Its translation: CASSYSGKGGGFSYNEQFF.

The chain has TRBV24-1 and TRBJ1-5; D possibly corresponds to TRBD1 (6 bases). The CDR3 loop spans 13 amino acids. The germline CDR1 and CDR2 sequences are KGHDR and SFDVKD. V lost 5 bases, J lost 10 bases, and 14 bases lay in between. This chain's CDR3 is CATSVPGDPPQHF. As DNA, the CDR3 is TGTGCCACCAGTGTCCCAGGGGACCCACCCCAGCATTTT.

This chain links TRBV5-1 with TRBJ1-1; no firm D call. Per the germline V gene, CDR1 is SGHRS and CDR2 is YFSETQ. This CDR3 contains 12 residues. Trimming took off 3 bases at V and 7 bases at J, with 10 bases between the two ends. CDR3 nucleotides: TGCGCCAGCAGCTCCGGACTGAATGAAGCTTTCTTT. It specifies CASSSGLNEAFF.

In the case of this clonotype: Sequence at one end of the junction differs from germline and may be a read error. The rearrangement links TRBV7-6 to TRBJ2-1; 11 bases are shared with TRBD2. Germline V lookup: CDR1 SGHVS, CDR2 FNYEAQ. The CDR3 totals 16 residues. CDR3 DNA sequence: TGTGCCTGCAGCTTGTTAGCGGGGGGGTCCGCCAATGAGCAGTTCTTC. Translating gives CACSLLAGGSANEQFF.

The chain joins TRBV6-5 to TRBJ2-6; perhaps D is TRBD1 or TRBD2 (5 bases each). Germline CDR1 is MNHEY and CDR2 is SVGAGI. The CDR3 runs to 17 residues. V gave up 1 base and J gave up 2 bases, with 12 bases separating them. In nucleotides, the CDR3 is TGTGCCAGCAGTTACTTTGATGGGGGACCTGGGGCCAACGTCCTGACTTTC. It codes for CASSYFDGGPGANVLTF.

This clonotype has a handful of counts. The chain recombines TRBV5-1 with TRBJ1-2; the match to TRBD1 covers 7 bases. The V segment lost 3 bases and the J segment 0 bases; nucleotides outside the gene matches: 2. This CDR3 is built from 14 residues. CDR1 and CDR2 from the germline V gene are SGHRS and YFSETQ. For the CDR3, the DNA is TGCGCCAGCAGCTGGGACAGTCCTAACTATGGCTACACCTTC. Its protein product is CASSWDSPNYGYTF.

The chain is built from TRBV15 and TRBJ1-2; D is unresolved. Between the trimmed V and J ends, which lost 0 bases and 6 bases, there was a span of 14 bases. Germline V gene lookup returns CDR1 LNHNV and CDR2 YYDKDF (reference sequence). This CDR3 comprises 15 residues. In nucleotides, the CDR3 is TGTGCCACCAGCAGAGAAAGTATGGGTGGCGATGGCTACACCTTC. Translated, it gives CATSRESMGGDGYTF.